This entry describes one T cell receptor beta chain. The data originate from a study of cytomegalovirus exposure and HLA in healthy donors. A multiplex PCR was run with 60 Vbeta primers and 13 Jbeta primers. Repertoires were generated with immunoSEQ multiplex PCR, while TCRdb's copy carries only in-frame clones and drops some. Seen here are about 140,000 clones, approximately 84% observed once, and the top ten hold 1.5% to 2.5%. With 0 bases clipped from V and 4 bases from J, the junction kept 7 bases outside the gene matches. The CDR3 extends over 16 amino acids. Germline V lookup: CDR1 SGDLS, CDR2 YYNGEE.

The clonotype was recovered from a woman aged 40 to 55 in good health and CMV-seronegative. V usage is TRBV9 and J usage is TRBJ2-5, with TRBD2 matching 9 bases. The sequencing input was PBMCs. The CDR3 spells CASSVGGGRAGETQYF. CDR3 nucleotides: TGTGCCAGCAGCGTAGGAGGCGGGAGGGCCGGAGAGACCCAGTACTTC.